One sample yielded the 9 T cell receptor beta chains listed below, sequenced in a study of blood T cell repertoires in COVID-19. The assay was immunoSEQ multiplex PCR, and TCRdb's table has in-frame clones only and misses some. The sample shows a few hundred thousand clones, about 87% of them seen only once. The sequenced sample consisted of peripheral blood. Receptors originate from a woman in her forties or fifties with acute or convalescent COVID-19.

V gene TRBV10-3 combines with J gene TRBJ1-5; D unresolved. Germline values: CDR1 ENHRY, CDR2 SYGVKD. The CDR3 totals 14 residues. V was pared by 0 bases and J by 1 base, with 4 bases between. The CDR3 DNA reads as TGTGCCATCAGTGAGTCGCAGAGCAATCAGCCCCAGCATTTT. Translating gives CAISESQSNQPQHF.

This rearrangement joins TRBV4-1 to TRBJ2-7; TRBD1 is a possible D gene (6 bases). Germline CDR1 is MGHRA and CDR2 is YSYEKL. V was trimmed by 4 bases and J by 3 bases, leaving 19 bases between them. This CDR3 region has 16 residues. The CDR3 DNA is TGCGCCAGCAGCCCCAGGGTGACAGGACTGGGCTACGAGCAGTACTTC. As protein: CASSPRVTGLGYEQYF.

This clone was counted between two and nine times. The CDR3 loop reads CASSLALGPQETQYF. CDR3 sequence (DNA): TGTGCCAGCAGCTTAGCGCTGGGGCCACAAGAGACCCAGTACTTC. The V and J genes are TRBV7-9 and TRBJ2-5, with D possibly matching TRBD1 (5 bases). Trimming took 0 bases from V and 2 from J, leaving 10 bases between them. The CDR3 loop spans 15 amino acids. Germline V gene lookup returns CDR1 SEHNR and CDR2 FQNEAQ (reference sequence).

This clone was detected a few times. The chain carries TRBV4-3 and TRBJ1-6; no clear D gene. This CDR3 region has 18 residues. CDR1 is LGHNA, CDR2 YSLEER, per germline. V was cut by 1 base and J by 5 bases, with 18 bases left in between. The CDR3 region is CASSQVAFFGGNNSPLHF. CDR3 in DNA: TGCGCCAGCAGCCAAGTCGCATTTTTTGGAGGAAATAATTCACCCCTCCACTTT.

The chain combines TRBV30 with TRBJ2-5, with 10 bases identical to TRBD2. V was pared by 4 bases and J by 5 bases, with 4 bases of the junction left unmatched. The CDR3 is 13 amino acids. Germline CDR1 is GTSNPN and CDR2 is SVGIG (reference sequence). The CDR3, as DNA: TGTGCCTGGACACCGGGACTAGCGGAGACCCAGTACTTC. Translating gives CAWTPGLAETQYF.

The rearrangement links TRBV7-2 to TRBJ2-1, with D possibly being TRBD1 (6 bases). This CDR3 has 16 residues. Germline CDR1 reads SGHTA; CDR2 reads FQGNSA. Trimming took off 1 base at V and 6 bases at J, with 16 bases between the two ends. The CDR3 here is CASSLGSAGVGNEQFF. DNA of the CDR3: TGTGCCAGCAGCTTAGGATCGGCAGGGGTGGGCAATGAGCAGTTCTTC.

V gene TRBV27 combines with J gene TRBJ2-7, with 9 bases matching TRBD1. The CDR3 has 14 amino acids. Germline CDR1 MNHEY, CDR2 SMNVEV (reference sequence). V shed 5 bases, J shed 4 bases, and the junction held 6 bases outside the gene matches. The CDR3 nucleotides are TGTGCCAGCAGTCGCCGACAGGGGGGGTACGAGCAGTACTTC. This encodes CASSRRQGGYEQYF.

The chain carries TRBV4-3 and TRBJ2-7; 11 bases align to TRBD2. Trimming removed 0 bases from V and 4 bases from J; junction bases left unmatched: 5. The CDR3 covers 16 residues. CDR1 LGHNA and CDR2 YSLEER come from the germline V gene. The CDR3 coding sequence is TGCGCCAGCAGCCAAGATCGGACTAGCGGGTCGTACGAGCAGTACTTC. This encodes CASSQDRTSGSYEQYF.

The V and J genes are TRBV9 and TRBJ1-2; 12 bases are a match to TRBD1. Looked up from germline, CDR1 is SGDLS and CDR2 is YYNGEE. This CDR3 spans 16 amino acids. V lost 0 bases, J lost 7 bases, and 7 bases stayed unmatched. CDR3 sequence (DNA): TGTGCCAGCAGCGTAGGGACGGGACAGGGGGCTTCTGGCTACACCTTC. Its translation: CASSVGTGQGASGYTF.